This T cell receptor beta chain was captured in a study of blood T cell repertoires in COVID-19. Study in general: COVID-19 samples from acute and convalescent phases originated in the United States, Italy and Spain. Sample material is recorded as cDNA or gDNA derived from T cells, B-cell-depleted T cells, or PBMCs.

Methods used by the authors: Amplification with reference gene primers provided the estimates of nucleated cell counts. Profiled with immunoSEQ multiplex PCR; TCRdb holds only in-frame clones, not every one. V and J calls and clone size are those listed in that table; D and trimming were worked out from the DNA. The sample lists roughly 230,000 clones; more than 80% were seen once. The sample taken for sequencing was peripheral blood. The TCR sequence derives from a human donor in a cohort sampled during active COVID-19.

The CDR3 here is CASSPRTSGELFF. In nucleotides, the CDR3 is TGTGCCAGCAGCCCCCGAACAAGCGGGGAGCTGTTTTTT. This chain connects TRBV3-1 (or the pseudogene TRBV3-2) to TRBJ2-2; the D is unclear. From germline, CDR1 is LGHDT and CDR2 YNNKEL (reference sequence). V was shortened by 4 bases and J by 7 bases, with 10 bases between the two germline ends. The CDR3 runs 13 residues.